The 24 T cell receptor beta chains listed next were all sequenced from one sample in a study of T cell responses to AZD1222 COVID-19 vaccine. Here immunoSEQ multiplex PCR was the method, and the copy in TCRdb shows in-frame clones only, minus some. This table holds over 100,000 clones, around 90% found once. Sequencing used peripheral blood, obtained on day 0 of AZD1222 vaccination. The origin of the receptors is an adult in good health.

CDR3 coding DNA: TGTGCCAGCAGTCCCGGACAGGGGCAAAATCAGCCCCAGCATTTT. It yields the protein CASSPGQGQNQPQHF. V gene TRBV6-5 combines with J gene TRBJ1-5; the match to TRBD1 covers 9 bases. The CDR3 is 15 amino acids. With V trimmed by 5 bases and J by 4 bases, 6 bases remained unmatched. CDR1 is MNHEY and CDR2 is SVGAGI in the germline V gene.

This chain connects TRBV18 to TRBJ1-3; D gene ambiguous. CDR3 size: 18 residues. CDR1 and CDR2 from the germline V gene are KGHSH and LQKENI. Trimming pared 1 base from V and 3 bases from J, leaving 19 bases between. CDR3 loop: CASSPLGPGQGSGNTIYF. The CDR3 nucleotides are TGTGCCAGCTCACCACTTGGGCCGGGTCAAGGGAGTGGAAACACCATATATTTT.

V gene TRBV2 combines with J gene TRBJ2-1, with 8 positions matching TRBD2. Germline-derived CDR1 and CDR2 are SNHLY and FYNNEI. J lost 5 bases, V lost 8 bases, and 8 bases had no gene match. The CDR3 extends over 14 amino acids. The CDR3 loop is CASSGSSGDNEQFF. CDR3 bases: TGTGCCAGCTCGGGGAGTAGCGGGGACAATGAGCAGTTCTTC.

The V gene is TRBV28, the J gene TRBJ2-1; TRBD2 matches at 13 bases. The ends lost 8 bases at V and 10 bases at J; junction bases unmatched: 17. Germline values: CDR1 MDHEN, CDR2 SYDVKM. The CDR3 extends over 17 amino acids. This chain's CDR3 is CASQIGGTSGKLGEQFF. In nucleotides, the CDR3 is TGTGCCAGCCAAATCGGGGGGACTAGCGGGAAGTTAGGCGAGCAGTTCTTC.

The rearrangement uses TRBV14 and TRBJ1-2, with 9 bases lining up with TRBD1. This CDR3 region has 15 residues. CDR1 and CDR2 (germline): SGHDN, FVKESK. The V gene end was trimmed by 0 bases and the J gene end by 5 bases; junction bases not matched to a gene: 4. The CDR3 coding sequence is TGTGCCAGCAGCCAAGATTTGGACAGGGGATATGGCTACACCTTC. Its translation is CASSQDLDRGYGYTF.

CDR3 region: CSVPRQGGLNTQYF. The CDR3 nucleotides are TGCAGCGTTCCCAGACAGGGTGGATTAAATACGCAGTATTTT. The rearrangement joins TRBV29-1 to TRBJ2-3, with 7 positions matching TRBD1. The length of the CDR3 is 14 residues. Germline-derived CDR1 and CDR2 are SQVTM and ANQGSEA. V lost 5 bases and J lost 7; bases outside the gene matches: 12.

CDR3 DNA sequence: TGTGCCAGCAGAAGATGGGGATCTAATCAAGAGACCCAGTACTTC. Translating gives CASRRWGSNQETQYF. The rearrangement links TRBV7-2 to TRBJ2-5; D call uncertain. V lost 6 bases and J lost 2, with 16 bases in between. Germline loops: CDR1 SGHTA, CDR2 FQGNSA. The CDR3 is 15 residues long.

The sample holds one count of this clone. Here the CDR3 reads CASSLDHGSQPQHF. The CDR3 DNA is TGCGCCAGCAGCTTGGATCATGGAAGTCAGCCCCAGCATTTT. J is TRBJ1-5 and V is TRBV5-1; D is unresolved. This CDR3 comprises 14 residues. Looked up from germline, CDR1 is SGHRS and CDR2 is YFSETQ. V shed 0 bases and J shed 6 bases, with 10 bases lying between them.

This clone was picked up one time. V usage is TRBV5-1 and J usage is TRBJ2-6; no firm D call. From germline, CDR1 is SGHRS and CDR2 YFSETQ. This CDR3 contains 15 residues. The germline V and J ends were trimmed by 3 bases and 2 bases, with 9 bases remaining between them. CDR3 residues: CASSYTRTGANVLTF. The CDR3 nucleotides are TGCGCCAGCAGCTACACCAGGACTGGGGCCAACGTCCTGACTTTC.

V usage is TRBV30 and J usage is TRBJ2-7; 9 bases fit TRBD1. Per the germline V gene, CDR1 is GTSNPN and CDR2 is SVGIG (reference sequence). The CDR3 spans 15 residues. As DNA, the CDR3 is TGTGCTGCCGAGCCCCGGACAGGGGAAGGCTACGAGCAGTACTTC. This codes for CAAEPRTGEGYEQYF.

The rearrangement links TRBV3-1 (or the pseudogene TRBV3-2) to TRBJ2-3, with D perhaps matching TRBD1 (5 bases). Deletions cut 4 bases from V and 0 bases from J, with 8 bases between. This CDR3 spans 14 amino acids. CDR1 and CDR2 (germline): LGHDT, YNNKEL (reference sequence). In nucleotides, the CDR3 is TGTGCCAGCAGCCTGACAGCTAGCACAGATACGCAGTATTTT. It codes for CASSLTASTDTQYF.

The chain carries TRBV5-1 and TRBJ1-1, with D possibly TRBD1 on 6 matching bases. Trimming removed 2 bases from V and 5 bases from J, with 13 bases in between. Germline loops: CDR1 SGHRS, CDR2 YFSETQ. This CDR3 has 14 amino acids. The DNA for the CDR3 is TGCGCCAGCAGCTTTCAGGGGAGTTGGACTGAAGCTTTCTTT. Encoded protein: CASSFQGSWTEAFF.

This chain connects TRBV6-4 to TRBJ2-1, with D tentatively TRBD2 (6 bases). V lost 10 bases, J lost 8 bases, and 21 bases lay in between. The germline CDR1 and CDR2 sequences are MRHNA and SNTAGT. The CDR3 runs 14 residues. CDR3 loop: CATKQLGTLDEQFF. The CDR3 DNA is TGTGCCACCAAGCAATTGGGGACTCTGGATGAGCAGTTCTTC.

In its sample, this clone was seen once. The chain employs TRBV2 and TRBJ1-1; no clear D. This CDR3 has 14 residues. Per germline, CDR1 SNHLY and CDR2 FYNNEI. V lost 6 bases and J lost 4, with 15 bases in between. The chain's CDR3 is CASRIGRGGTEAFF. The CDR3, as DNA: TGTGCCAGCAGGATTGGCCGGGGTGGCACTGAAGCTTTCTTT.

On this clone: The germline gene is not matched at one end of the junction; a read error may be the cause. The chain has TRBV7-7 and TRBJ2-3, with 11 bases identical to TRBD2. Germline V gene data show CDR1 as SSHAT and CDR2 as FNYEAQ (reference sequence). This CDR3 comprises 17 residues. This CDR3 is CASSLAALAGEEDTQYF. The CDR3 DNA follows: TGTGCTAGCAGCTTAGCGGCACTAGCGGGGGAGGAGGATACGCAGTATTTT.

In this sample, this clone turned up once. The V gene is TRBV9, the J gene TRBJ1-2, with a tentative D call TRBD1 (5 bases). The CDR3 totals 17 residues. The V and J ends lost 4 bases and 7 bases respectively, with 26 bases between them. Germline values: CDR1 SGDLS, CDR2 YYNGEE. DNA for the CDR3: TGTGCCAGCAGCCCGCCTAGTGGGGGGTGGAGAACTGGTGGCTACACCTTC. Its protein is CASSPPSGGWRTGGYTF.

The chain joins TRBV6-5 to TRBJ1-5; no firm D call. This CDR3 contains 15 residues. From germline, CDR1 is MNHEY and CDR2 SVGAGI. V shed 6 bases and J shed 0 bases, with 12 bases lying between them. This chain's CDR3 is CASREESYSNQPQHF. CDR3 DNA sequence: TGTGCCAGCAGAGAGGAGAGTTATAGCAATCAGCCCCAGCATTTT.

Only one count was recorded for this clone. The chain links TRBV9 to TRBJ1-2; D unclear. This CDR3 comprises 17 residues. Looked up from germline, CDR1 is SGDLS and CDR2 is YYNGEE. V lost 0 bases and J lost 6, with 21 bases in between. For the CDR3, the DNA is TGTGCCAGCAGCGTAGCTACGACCCCGTTTGATTTGGATGGCTACACCTTC. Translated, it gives CASSVATTPFDLDGYTF. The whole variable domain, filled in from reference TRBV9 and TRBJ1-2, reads DSGVTQTPKHLITATGQRVTLRCSPRSGDLSVYWYQQSLDQGLQFLIQYYNGEERAKGNILERFSAQQFPDLHSELNLSSLELGDSALYFCASSVATTPFDLDGYTFGSGTRLTVV.

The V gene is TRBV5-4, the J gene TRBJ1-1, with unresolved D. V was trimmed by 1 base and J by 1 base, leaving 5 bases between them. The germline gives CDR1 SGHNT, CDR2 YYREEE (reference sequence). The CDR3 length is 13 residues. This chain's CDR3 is CASSLLGNTEAFF. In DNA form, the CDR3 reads TGTGCCAGCAGCTTGCTCGGGAACACTGAAGCTTTCTTT.

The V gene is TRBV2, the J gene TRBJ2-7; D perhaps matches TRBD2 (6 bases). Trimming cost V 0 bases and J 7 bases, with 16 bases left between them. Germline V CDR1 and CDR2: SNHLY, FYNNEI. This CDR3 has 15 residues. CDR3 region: CASSEALWLAREQYF. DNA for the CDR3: TGTGCCAGCAGTGAAGCGCTTTGGCTAGCGCGGGAGCAGTACTTC.

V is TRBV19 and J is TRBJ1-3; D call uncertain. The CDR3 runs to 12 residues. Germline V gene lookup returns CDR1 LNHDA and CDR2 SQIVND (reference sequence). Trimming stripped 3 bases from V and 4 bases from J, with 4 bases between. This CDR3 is CASSILGNTIYF. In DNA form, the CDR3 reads TGTGCCAGTAGTATTCTGGGAAACACCATATATTTT. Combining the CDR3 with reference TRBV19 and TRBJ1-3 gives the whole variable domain DGGITQSPKYLFRKEGQNVTLSCEQNLNHDAMYWYRQDPGQGLRLIYYSQIVNDFQKGDIAEGYSVSREKKESFPLTVTSAQKNPTAFYLCASSILGNTIYFGEGSWLTVV.

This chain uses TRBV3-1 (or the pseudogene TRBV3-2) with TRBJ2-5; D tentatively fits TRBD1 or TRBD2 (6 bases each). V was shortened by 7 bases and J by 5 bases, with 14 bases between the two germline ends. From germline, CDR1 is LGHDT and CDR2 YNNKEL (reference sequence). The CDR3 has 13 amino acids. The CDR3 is CASTNRGGETQYF. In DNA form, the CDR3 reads TGTGCCAGCACCAATCGAGGGGGGGAGACCCAGTACTTC.

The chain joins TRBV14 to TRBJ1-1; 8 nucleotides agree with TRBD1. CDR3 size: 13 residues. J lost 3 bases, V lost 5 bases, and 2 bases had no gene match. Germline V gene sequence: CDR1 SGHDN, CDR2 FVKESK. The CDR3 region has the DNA TGTGCCAGCAGCGTGGACAGGGACACTGAAGCTTTCTTT. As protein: CASSVDRDTEAFF.

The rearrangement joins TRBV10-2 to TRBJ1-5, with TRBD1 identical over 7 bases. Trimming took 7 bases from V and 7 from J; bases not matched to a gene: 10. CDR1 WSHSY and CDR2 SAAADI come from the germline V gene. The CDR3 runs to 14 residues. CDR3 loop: CASTEFTGVQPQHF. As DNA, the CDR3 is TGCGCCAGCACCGAATTTACAGGGGTCCAGCCCCAGCATTTT.